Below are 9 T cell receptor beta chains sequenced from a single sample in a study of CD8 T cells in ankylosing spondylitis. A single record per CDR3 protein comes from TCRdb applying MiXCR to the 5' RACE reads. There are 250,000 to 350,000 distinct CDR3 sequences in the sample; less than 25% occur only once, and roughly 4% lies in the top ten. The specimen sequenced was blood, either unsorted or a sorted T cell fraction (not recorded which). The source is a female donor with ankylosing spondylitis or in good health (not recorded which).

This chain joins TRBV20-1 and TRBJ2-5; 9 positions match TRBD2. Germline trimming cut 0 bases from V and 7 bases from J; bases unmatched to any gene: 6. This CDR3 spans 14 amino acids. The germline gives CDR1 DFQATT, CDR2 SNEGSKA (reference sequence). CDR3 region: CSARDWRREGTQYF. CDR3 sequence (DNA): TGCAGTGCTAGAGATTGGAGGCGGGAGGGGACCCAGTACTTC.

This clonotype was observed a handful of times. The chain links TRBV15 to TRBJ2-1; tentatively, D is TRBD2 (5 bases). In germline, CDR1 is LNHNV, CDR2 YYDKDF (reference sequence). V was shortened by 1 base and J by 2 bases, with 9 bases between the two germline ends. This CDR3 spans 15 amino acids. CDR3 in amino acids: CATSRAGVAYNEQFF. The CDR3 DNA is TGTGCCACCAGCAGAGCCGGGGTTGCCTACAATGAGCAGTTCTTC.

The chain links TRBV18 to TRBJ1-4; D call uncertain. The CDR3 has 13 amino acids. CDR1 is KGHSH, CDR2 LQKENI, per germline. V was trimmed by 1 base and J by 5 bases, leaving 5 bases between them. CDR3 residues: CASSPLRNEKLFF. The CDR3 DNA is TGTGCCAGCTCACCACTCCGGAATGAAAAACTGTTTTTT.

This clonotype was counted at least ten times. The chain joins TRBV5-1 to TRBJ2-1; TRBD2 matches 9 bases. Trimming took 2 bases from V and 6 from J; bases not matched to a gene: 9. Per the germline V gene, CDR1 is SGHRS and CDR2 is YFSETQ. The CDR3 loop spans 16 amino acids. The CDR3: CASSFSGSRAGNEQFF. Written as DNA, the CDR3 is TGCGCCAGCAGCTTTAGCGGGAGCAGGGCGGGCAATGAGCAGTTCTTC. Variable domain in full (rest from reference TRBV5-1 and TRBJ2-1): KAGVTQTPRYLIKTRGQQVTLSCSPISGHRSVSWYQQTPGQGLQFLFEYFSETQRNKGNFPGRFSGRQFSNSRSEMNVSTLELGDSALYLCASSFSGSRAGNEQFFGPGTRLTVL.

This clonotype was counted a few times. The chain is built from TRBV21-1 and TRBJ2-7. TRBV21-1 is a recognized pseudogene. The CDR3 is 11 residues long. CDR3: CASGNPYEQYF. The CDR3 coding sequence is TGTGCCAGCGGGAACCCATACGAGCAGTACTTC.

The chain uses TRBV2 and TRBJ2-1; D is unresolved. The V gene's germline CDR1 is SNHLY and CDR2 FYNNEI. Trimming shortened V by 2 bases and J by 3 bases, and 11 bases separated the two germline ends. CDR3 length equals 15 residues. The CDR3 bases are TGTGCCAGCAGTGAATCGCGGACCGACTACAATGAGCAGTTCTTC. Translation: CASSESRTDYNEQFF.

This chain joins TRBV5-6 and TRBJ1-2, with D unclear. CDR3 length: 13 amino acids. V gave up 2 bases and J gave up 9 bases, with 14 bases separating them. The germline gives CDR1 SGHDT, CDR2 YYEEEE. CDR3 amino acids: CASSFVGRESYTF. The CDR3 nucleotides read TGTGCCAGCAGCTTCGTGGGGAGGGAGAGCTACACCTTC.

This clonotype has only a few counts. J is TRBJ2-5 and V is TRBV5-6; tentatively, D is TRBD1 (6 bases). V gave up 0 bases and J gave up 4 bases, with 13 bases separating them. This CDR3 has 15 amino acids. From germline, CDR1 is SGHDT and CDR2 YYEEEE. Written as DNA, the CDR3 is TGTGCCAGCAGCTTGGAATTCAGGGGCGTAGAGACCCAGTACTTC. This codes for CASSLEFRGVETQYF.

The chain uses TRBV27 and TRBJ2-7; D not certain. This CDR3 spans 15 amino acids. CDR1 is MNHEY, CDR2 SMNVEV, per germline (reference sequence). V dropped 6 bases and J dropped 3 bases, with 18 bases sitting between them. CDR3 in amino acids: CASSPHPGALYEQYF. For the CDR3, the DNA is TGTGCCAGCAGCCCACACCCCGGCGCGCTCTACGAGCAGTACTTC.